A single sample gave rise to the 29 T cell receptor beta chains below, sequenced in a study of identical twins (dated by TCRdb to about 2016). The library was built by means of 5' RACE. TCRdb shows the sequencer as Illumina HiSeq 2000. TCRdb reworked the public reads: Q25 trimming with fastp, MiXCR clone assembly, productive beta chains retained. Every CDR3 protein is listed once, alongside the most common genes and DNA of its rows. The sample includes 220,000 or so distinct CDR3 sequences, with approximately 7% observed a single time. In total, the top ten clones hold roughly 3.6% of the sample. This sample also appeared in a second study, on yellow fever vaccine responses in identical twins.

Sequences were obtained from memory (CD45RO+) T cells sorted from blood. The cell subset or site label, as the study defines it: CD45RO+ enriched T cells. These receptors were taken from a woman aged 18-29 years in good health.

The J gene is TRBJ2-1, the V gene TRBV20-1; 9 nucleotides align to TRBD2. The CDR3 is made up of 15 amino acids. The germline gives CDR1 DFQATT, CDR2 SNEGSKA (reference sequence). V lost 0 bases and J lost 8; bases outside the gene matches: 8. This CDR3 reads CSARDSGSRKDEQFF. CDR3 nucleotides: TGCAGTGCTAGAGATAGCGGGAGCAGAAAAGATGAGCAGTTCTTC.

This clonotype was detected only a few times. The J gene is TRBJ2-5, the V gene TRBV9, with TRBD2 matching over 12 bases. This CDR3 region has 15 residues. With 3 bases clipped from V and 5 bases from J, the junction kept 5 bases outside the gene matches. Germline-derived CDR1 and CDR2 are SGDLS and YYNGEE. The CDR3 spells CASSATSGSWETQYF. The DNA for the CDR3 is TGTGCCAGCAGCGCGACTAGCGGGAGTTGGGAGACCCAGTACTTC. The entire variable domain, with the rest obtained from reference TRBV9 and TRBJ2-5, is as follows: DSGVTQTPKHLITATGQRVTLRCSPRSGDLSVYWYQQSLDQGLQFLIQYYNGEERAKGNILERFSAQQFPDLHSELNLSSLELGDSALYFCASSATSGSWETQYFGPGTRLLVL.

This sequence joins TRBV28 and TRBJ2-7; 8 bases are a match to TRBD2. Trimming cost V 7 bases and J 0 bases; bases outside gene matches: 5. The CDR3 runs to 14 residues. The germline V gene encodes CDR1 MDHEN and CDR2 SYDVKM. CDR3 nucleotide sequence: TGTGCCAGCAAGGAGGCGGGAGGCTCCTACGAGCAGTACTTC. Translated, it gives CASKEAGGSYEQYF.

At least ten counts were recorded for this clonotype. The chain links TRBV29-1 to TRBJ1-2; D not certain. This CDR3 is built from 17 residues. CDR1 is SQVTM, CDR2 ANQGSEA, per germline. Trimming took 4 bases from V and 5 from J, leaving 26 bases between them. Here the CDR3 reads CSVGTDRPGGVRYGYTF. The CDR3 nucleotides are TGCAGCGTTGGTACCGATCGACCGGGAGGAGTTCGGTATGGCTACACCTTC.

The chain combines TRBV4-1 with TRBJ2-5; D perhaps matches TRBD2 (5 bases). The CDR3 consists of 14 residues. Germline V gene lookup returns CDR1 MGHRA and CDR2 YSYEKL. V lost 1 base, J lost 7 bases, and 13 bases lay in between. The CDR3 reads CASSQGLFGWTQYF. The DNA for the CDR3 is TGCGCCAGCAGCCAAGGACTATTCGGATGGACCCAGTACTTC.

The table lists this clonotype with a few counts. The rearrangement joins TRBV11-2 to TRBJ2-4, with D hard to call. The CDR3 has 15 amino acids. The germline V gene encodes CDR1 SGHAT and CDR2 FQNNGV. V lost 0 bases and J lost 2, with 8 bases in between. CDR3 sequence (DNA): TGTGCCAGCAGCTTAGAATTCCACACCAAAAACATTCAGTACTTC. Residues: CASSLEFHTKNIQYF.

The gene calls are TRBV29-1 and TRBJ2-3; D is uncertain. The CDR3 consists of 11 residues. CDR1 is SQVTM, CDR2 ANQGSEA, per germline. Trimming shortened V by 2 bases and J by 6 bases, and 6 bases separated the two germline ends. CDR3 DNA: TGCAGCGTTGAACTTCTCGATACGCAGTATTTT. The encoded protein is CSVELLDTQYF.

This chain links TRBV6-1 with TRBJ2-7, with a possible D match to TRBD2 (5 bases). V lost 2 bases, J lost 9 bases, and 14 bases lay in between. The CDR3 runs to 13 residues. Germline V gives CDR1 MNHNS, CDR2 SASEGT. The CDR3 nucleotides read TGTGCCAGCAGTGAAACCTCATCGAGGGTGCAGTACTTC. Protein product: CASSETSSRVQYF.

There are a few counts of this clonotype. The J gene is TRBJ2-1, the V gene TRBV5-6; D possibly matches TRBD1 or TRBD2 (5 bases each). The germline gives CDR1 SGHDT, CDR2 YYEEEE. V gave up 5 bases and J gave up 7 bases, with 25 bases separating them. There are 17 residues in the CDR3. CDR3 region: CASSPGSLVNSGNEQFF. The DNA of the CDR3 is TGTGCCAGCAGTCCAGGGAGCCTGGTCAACTCGGGGAATGAGCAGTTCTTC. Combining the CDR3 with reference TRBV5-6 and TRBJ2-1 gives the whole variable domain DAGVTQSPTHLIKTRGQQVTLRCSPKSGHDTVSWYQQALGQGPQFIFQYYEEEERQRGNFPDRFSGHQFPNYSSELNVNALLLGDSALYLCASSPGSLVNSGNEQFFGPGTRLTVL.

This clonotype was counted ten times or more. CDR3 sequence reads: CASSPGQGGSLNTEAFF. The CDR3 DNA follows: TGCGCCAGCAGCCCGGGACAGGGGGGGAGTTTGAACACTGAAGCTTTCTTT. The gene calls are TRBV4-1 and TRBJ1-1, with 11 positions matching TRBD1. After removal of 4 bases from V and 0 bases from J, the junction contained 7 bases not matched to a gene. The CDR3 contains 17 residues. Germline lookup yields CDR1 MGHRA and CDR2 YSYEKL.

The chain is built from TRBV12-3 or TRBV12-4 and TRBJ2-7; D may be TRBD2 (6 bases). The CDR3 has 15 residues. The germline V and J ends were trimmed by 5 bases and 6 bases, with 20 bases remaining between them. In DNA, the CDR3 is TGTGCCAGCAGTCCAACCGCGACTGGACTACCCGAGCAGTACTTC. Translation gives CASSPTATGLPEQYF.

In this sample, this clonotype turned up a few times. The V and J genes are TRBV7-2 and TRBJ2-1, with D unclear. Between the trimmed V and J ends, which lost 2 bases and 1 base, there was a span of 9 bases. This CDR3 contains 15 residues. Germline loops: CDR1 SGHTA, CDR2 FQGNSA. The DNA for the CDR3 is TGTGCCAGCAGCTTACGTGAGCTTTCCTACAATGAGCAGTTCTTC. Its protein product is CASSLRELSYNEQFF.

In this sample, this clonotype turned up many times. The chain has TRBV5-6 and TRBJ2-2, with a possible D match to TRBD2 (6 bases). V was trimmed by 4 bases and J by 6 bases, leaving 16 bases between them. The CDR3 extends over 15 amino acids. CDR1 and CDR2 (germline): SGHDT, YYEEEE. The CDR3 protein is CASSVDIGRAGELFF. As DNA, the CDR3 is TGTGCCAGCAGCGTTGACATCGGGAGAGCCGGGGAGCTGTTTTTT.

This clonotype was seen repeatedly, ten times or more. V gene TRBV6-1 combines with J gene TRBJ2-1, with TRBD2 matching 7 bases. The junction had 6 bases not matched to a gene; V was cut back by 2 bases and J by 5 bases. The CDR3 consists of 15 residues. The germline gives CDR1 MNHNS, CDR2 SASEGT. CDR3 DNA: TGTGCCAGCAGTGAATGGGAGGGAAGGGACAATGAGCAGTTCTTC. Translation: CASSEWEGRDNEQFF.

This clonotype was seen only a few times. The CDR3 DNA follows: TGTGCCAGCAGTGAGATGGCCGGCACAGATACGCAGTATTTT. It yields the protein CASSEMAGTDTQYF. This chain joins TRBV6-1 and TRBJ2-3; D gene ambiguous. Trimming removed 3 bases at V and 1 base at J, with 8 bases between. The CDR3 has 14 residues. CDR1 and CDR2 from the germline V gene are MNHNS and SASEGT.

This clonotype was observed a handful of times. V usage is TRBV20-1 and J usage is TRBJ2-3; 12 nucleotides agree with TRBD2. This CDR3 has 16 residues. After removal of 6 bases from V and 7 bases from J, the junction contained 14 bases not matched to a gene. Germline CDR1 reads DFQATT; CDR2 reads SNEGSKA (reference sequence). The CDR3 bases are TGCAGTGCCCCGAAGATACTAGCGGGGGGCGTATATACGCAGTATTTT. This gives the protein CSAPKILAGGVYTQYF.

This clonotype has only a few counts. V is TRBV5-1 and J is TRBJ2-2, with D unclear. Germline V gene lookup returns CDR1 SGHRS and CDR2 YFSETQ. Trimming stripped 4 bases from V and 1 base from J, with 11 bases between. There are 15 residues in the CDR3. The CDR3 spells CASSPEQMNTGELFF. CDR3 coding DNA: TGCGCCAGCAGCCCCGAGCAGATGAACACCGGGGAGCTGTTTTTT.

The chain joins TRBV4-1 to TRBJ2-1; 11 bases match TRBD2. Germline V CDR1 and CDR2: MGHRA, YSYEKL. The length of the CDR3 is 16 residues. V lost 4 bases and J lost 4; bases outside the gene matches: 6. The CDR3 sequence is CASSRMGLADYNEQFF. In DNA, the CDR3 is TGCGCCAGCAGCCGTATGGGACTAGCGGATTACAATGAGCAGTTCTTC.

The genes are TRBV28 and TRBJ2-1; 13 bases match TRBD2. J gave up 5 bases and V 3 bases, and 7 bases lay outside the gene matches. The CDR3 covers 17 residues. The V gene's germline CDR1 is MDHEN and CDR2 SYDVKM. The CDR3 nucleotides are TGTGCCAGCAGTTTCCCCGGGACTAGCGGGGCCCACAATGAGCAGTTCTTC. Its translation: CASSFPGTSGAHNEQFF.

This clonotype was counted only a few times. The gene calls are TRBV9 and TRBJ2-2; 7 nucleotides line up with TRBD2. With 4 bases clipped from V and 4 bases from J, the junction kept 13 bases outside the gene matches. In germline, CDR1 is SGDLS, CDR2 YYNGEE. This CDR3 has 17 amino acids. CDR3 in amino acids: CASSSHRLAVGTGELFF. The CDR3 region has the DNA TGTGCCAGCAGCTCGCACCGACTAGCCGTCGGCACCGGGGAGCTGTTTTTT.

Ten or more counts support this clonotype. V is TRBV5-1 and J is TRBJ2-1; 11 bases line up with TRBD2. This CDR3 is built from 15 residues. J gave up 5 bases and V 4 bases, and 5 bases lay outside the gene matches. From germline, CDR1 is SGHRS and CDR2 YFSETQ. In DNA, the CDR3 is TGCGCCAGCAGCCTACTAGCGGGAGTTGACAATGAGCAGTTCTTC. Translation: CASSLLAGVDNEQFF. Drawing the rest from reference TRBV5-1 and TRBJ2-1, the complete variable domain is KAGVTQTPRYLIKTRGQQVTLSCSPISGHRSVSWYQQTPGQGLQFLFEYFSETQRNKGNFPGRFSGRQFSNSRSEMNVSTLELGDSALYLCASSLLAGVDNEQFFGPGTRLTVL.

This clonotype was seen many times. This chain joins TRBV27 and TRBJ1-5, with unresolved D. V lost 2 bases and J 10 bases, leaving 12 bases between the germline ends. Looked up from germline, CDR1 is MNHEY and CDR2 is SMNVEV (reference sequence). The CDR3 sequence is 13 residues long. The CDR3 protein is CASSLGSRAPQHF. CDR3 nucleotides: TGTGCCAGCAGTTTAGGGTCTCGGGCACCCCAGCATTTT.

This clonotype was counted at least ten times. The chain couples TRBV10-3 to TRBJ2-7; tentatively, D is TRBD1 (5 bases). The CDR3 consists of 12 residues. CDR1 is ENHRY, CDR2 SYGVKD, per germline. V was shortened by 5 bases and J by 5 bases, with 10 bases between the two germline ends. CDR3 nucleotides: TGTGCCATCAGTCCTACAGGACACGAGCAGTACTTC. As protein: CAISPTGHEQYF.

This clonotype appeared a few times. The chain employs TRBV20-1 and TRBJ2-7; 10 bases match TRBD1. CDR3 length: 13 amino acids. Germline trimming cut 6 bases from V and 2 bases from J; bases unmatched to any gene: 4. Germline V gene data show CDR1 as DFQATT and CDR2 as SNEGSKA (reference sequence). CDR3 sequence reads: CSATGQGAYEQYV. CDR3 DNA sequence: TGCAGTGCCACTGGACAGGGGGCCTACGAGCAGTACGTC.

There are many counts of this clonotype. The chain links TRBV4-1 to TRBJ2-3, with 11 positions matching TRBD2. Germline V gives CDR1 MGHRA, CDR2 YSYEKL. The trim removed 4 bases at V and 4 bases at J, leaving 7 bases unmatched. The CDR3 consists of 16 residues. The CDR3 DNA reads as TGCGCCAGCAGCCCGCTAGCGGGGGGTAGCCCAGATACGCAGTATTTT. Its translation: CASSPLAGGSPDTQYF.

The genes are TRBV11-1 and TRBJ2-3; 10 bases match TRBD2. This CDR3 region has 18 residues. With V trimmed by 5 bases and J by 0 bases, 11 bases remained unmatched. Germline CDR1 SGHAT, CDR2 FQDESV (reference sequence). CDR3 nucleotide sequence: TGTGCCAGCAGCCCGAGGACGGGACTAGCGAGTAGCACAGATACGCAGTATTTT. Protein sequence: CASSPRTGLASSTDTQYF.

The table lists this clonotype with a few counts. A clone one base away is much larger, so this may be a read error. The chain employs TRBV2 and TRBJ2-3; TRBD1 is a possible D gene (6 bases). The V end was cut by 2 bases, the J end by 1 base, with 10 bases between. CDR1 and CDR2 from the germline V gene are SNHLY and FYNNEI. CDR3 size: 15 residues. CDR3 amino acids: CASSESGVGTDTQYF. In DNA form, the CDR3 reads TGTGCCAGCAGTGAATCAGGGGTGGGCACAGATACGCAGTATTTT.

This clonotype was observed a few times. The chain links TRBV20-1 to TRBJ2-3, with D perhaps TRBD1 (6 bases). V lost 6 bases, J lost 2 bases, and 12 bases lay in between. Looked up from germline, CDR1 is DFQATT and CDR2 is SNEGSKA (reference sequence). This CDR3 has 13 residues. CDR3 in DNA: TGCAGTGCCAGGGACACCTACACAGATACGCAGTATTTT. Translation: CSARDTYTDTQYF.

This chain uses TRBV11-2 with TRBJ2-1; no reliable D call. This CDR3 contains 15 residues. Germline CDR1 and CDR2: SGHAT and FQNNGV. Trimming took off 2 bases at V and 6 bases at J, with 14 bases between the two ends. The CDR3 sequence is CASSLSLSQSNEQFF. CDR3 coding DNA: TGTGCCAGCAGCTTAAGTCTCTCACAATCCAATGAGCAGTTCTTC. The variable domain in full, with the rest retrieved from reference TRBV11-2 and TRBJ2-1, is EAGVAQSPRYKIIEKRQSVAFWCNPISGHATLYWYQQILGQGPKLLIQFQNNGVVDDSQLPKDRFSAERLKGVDSTLKIQPAKLEDSAVYLCASSLSLSQSNEQFFGPGTRLTVL.